Sequencing of this T cell receptor (beta chain) was carried out in a study of OX40 agonist ivuxolimab in advanced cancers. Study overall: Patients enrolled in dose escalation were diagnosed with hepatocellular carcinoma, melanoma, renal cell or head and neck cancer. Three individuals attained partial responses, comprising one hepatocellular carcinoma case and two cutaneous melanoma cases.

The CDR3 contains 13 residues. Germline CDR1 and CDR2: SGHRS and YFSETQ. V was pared by 7 bases and J by 4 bases, with 14 bases between. The study, taken as a whole, reports: Clones of CD4+ and CD8+ blood T cells grew by week 6 at doses of 0.1 to 3.0 mg/kg.

Patients were ineligible given autoimmune disease history or systemic immunosuppression. Clones were read by immunoSEQ multiplex PCR, and TCRdb kept only the in-frame ones, dropping some. This table holds over 95,000 clones, about 91% found once. In the case of this clone: Its antigen is undetermined. Different DNA sequences within this sample yield the same CDR3.

The genes are TRBV5-1 and TRBJ1-2, with D uncertain. The source is an adult with an advanced solid tumor such as melanoma, head and neck, liver or kidney cancer. The sample consisted of CD4+ or CD8+ T cells sorted from blood, taken in a trial of the OX40 agonist ivuxolimab. CDR3 protein: CASSSQLLYGYTF. CDR3 nucleotide sequence: TGCGCCAGCTCTTCACAATTACTCTATGGCTACACCTTC.